Included here is one T cell receptor beta chain sequence, with context. The antigen remains unidentified. This entry is derived from a study of cytomegalovirus exposure and HLA in healthy donors. Study at large: A prior study identified over 100 million unique TCR beta sequences from roughly 170 million T cells. Study results and caveats: A cluster of highly shared sequence variants was likely a sequencing artifact. Later work associated fewer than 20,000 TCR beta sequences with HLA alleles at 0.05 false discovery rate.

The PCR contained 60 Vbeta and 13 Jbeta primers. Assay used: immunoSEQ multiplex PCR; TCRdb lists only in-frame clones, some missing. The sample lists roughly 130,000 clones, approximately 80% seen once, with around 1.3% in the top ten. The CDR3 is made up of 13 amino acids. V lost 3 bases and J lost 1, with 6 bases in between. The V gene's germline CDR1 is KGHSH and CDR2 LQKENI. The chain employs TRBV18 and TRBJ1-1, with D uncertain. Sample: PBMCs. The source is a girl under 10 years old in good health and CMV-seronegative. The CDR3 is CASSPPGNTEAFF. CDR3 nucleotide sequence: TGTGCCAGCTCACCCCCAGGGAACACTGAAGCTTTCTTT.